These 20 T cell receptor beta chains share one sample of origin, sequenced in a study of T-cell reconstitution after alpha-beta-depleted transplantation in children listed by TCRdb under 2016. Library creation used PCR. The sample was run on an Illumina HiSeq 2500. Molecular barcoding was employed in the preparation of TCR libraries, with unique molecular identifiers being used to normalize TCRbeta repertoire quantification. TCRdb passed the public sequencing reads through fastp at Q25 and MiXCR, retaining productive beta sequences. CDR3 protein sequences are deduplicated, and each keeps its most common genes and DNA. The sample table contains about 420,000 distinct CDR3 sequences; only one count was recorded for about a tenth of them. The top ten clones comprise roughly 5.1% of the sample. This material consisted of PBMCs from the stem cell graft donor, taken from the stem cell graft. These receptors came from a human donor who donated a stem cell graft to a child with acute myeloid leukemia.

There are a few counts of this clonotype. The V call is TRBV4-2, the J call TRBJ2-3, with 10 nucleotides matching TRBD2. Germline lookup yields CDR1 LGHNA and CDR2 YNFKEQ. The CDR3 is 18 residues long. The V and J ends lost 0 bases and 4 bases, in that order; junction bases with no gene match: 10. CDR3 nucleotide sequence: TGTGCCAGCAGCCAAGAGGCGGGAGCGGGAGGGAGCGCAGATACGCAGTATTTT. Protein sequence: CASSQEAGAGGSADTQYF.

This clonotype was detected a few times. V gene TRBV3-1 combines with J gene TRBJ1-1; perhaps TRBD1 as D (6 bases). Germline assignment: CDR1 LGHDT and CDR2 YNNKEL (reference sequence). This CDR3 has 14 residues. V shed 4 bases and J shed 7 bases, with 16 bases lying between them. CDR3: CASSPTNQGFEAFF. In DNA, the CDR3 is TGTGCCAGCAGCCCGACAAACCAGGGGTTTGAAGCTTTCTTT.

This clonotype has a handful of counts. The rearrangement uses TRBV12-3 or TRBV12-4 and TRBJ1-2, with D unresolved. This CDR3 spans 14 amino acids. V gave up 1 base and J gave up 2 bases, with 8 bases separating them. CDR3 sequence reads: CASSLGRMNYGYTF. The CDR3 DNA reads TGTGCCAGCAGTTTAGGACGGATGAACTATGGCTACACCTTC.

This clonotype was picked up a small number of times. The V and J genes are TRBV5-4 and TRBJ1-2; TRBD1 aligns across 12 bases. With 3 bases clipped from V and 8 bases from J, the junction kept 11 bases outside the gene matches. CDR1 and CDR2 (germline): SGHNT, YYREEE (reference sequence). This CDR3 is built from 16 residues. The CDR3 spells CASSSPPGQGAYGYTF. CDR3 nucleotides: TGTGCCAGCAGCTCGCCTCCGGGACAGGGGGCGTACGGCTACACCTTC.

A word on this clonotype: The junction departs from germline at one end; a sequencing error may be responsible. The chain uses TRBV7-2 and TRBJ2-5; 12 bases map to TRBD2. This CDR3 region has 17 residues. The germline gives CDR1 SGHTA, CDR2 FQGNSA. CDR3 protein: CASCLGLAGGPQETQYF. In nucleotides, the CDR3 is TGTGCCAGCTGCTTAGGGCTAGCGGGGGGGCCCCAAGAGACCCAGTACTTC.

The CDR3 DNA follows: TGTGCCAGCAGCTTAGGCGGGGGGGCCGGAGAGACCCAGTACTTC. Translated: CASSLGGGAGETQYF. The chain joins TRBV7-2 to TRBJ2-5; 9 bases line up with TRBD2. The CDR3 is made up of 15 amino acids. V shed 1 base and J 4 bases; nucleotides not matched to a gene: 4. Germline V gives CDR1 SGHTA, CDR2 FQGNSA.

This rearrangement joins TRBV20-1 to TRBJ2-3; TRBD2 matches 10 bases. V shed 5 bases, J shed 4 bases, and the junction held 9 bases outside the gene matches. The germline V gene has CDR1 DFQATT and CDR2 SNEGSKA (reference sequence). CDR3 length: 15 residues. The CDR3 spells CSAPRLAGEADTQYF. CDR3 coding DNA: TGCAGTGCTCCCCGGCTAGCGGGAGAAGCAGATACGCAGTATTTT.

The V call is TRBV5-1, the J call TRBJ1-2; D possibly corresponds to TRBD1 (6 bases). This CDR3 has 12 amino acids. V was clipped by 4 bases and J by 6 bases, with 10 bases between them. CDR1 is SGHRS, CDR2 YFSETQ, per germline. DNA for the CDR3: TGCGCCAGCAGCCCTCAGGGGAATGGCTACACCTTC. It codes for CASSPQGNGYTF.

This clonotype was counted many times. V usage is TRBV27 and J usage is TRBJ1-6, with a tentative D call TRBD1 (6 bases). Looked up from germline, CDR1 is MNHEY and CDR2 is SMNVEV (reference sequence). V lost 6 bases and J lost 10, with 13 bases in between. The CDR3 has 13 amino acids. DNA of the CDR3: TGTGCCAGCAGGAACTTACAGGGATCACCCCTCCACTTT. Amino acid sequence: CASRNLQGSPLHF.

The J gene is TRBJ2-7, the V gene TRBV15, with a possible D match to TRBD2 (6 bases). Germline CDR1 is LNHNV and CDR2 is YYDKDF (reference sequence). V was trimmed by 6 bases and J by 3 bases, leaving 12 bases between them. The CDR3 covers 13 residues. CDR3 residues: CATRIADHYEQYF. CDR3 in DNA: TGTGCCACCAGGATAGCGGACCACTACGAGCAGTACTTC.

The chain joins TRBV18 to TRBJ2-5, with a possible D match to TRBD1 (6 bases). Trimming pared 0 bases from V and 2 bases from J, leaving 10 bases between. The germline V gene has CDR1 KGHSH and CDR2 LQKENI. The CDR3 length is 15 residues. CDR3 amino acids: CASSPPGTNQETQYF. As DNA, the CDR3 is TGTGCCAGCTCACCACCGGGGACAAATCAAGAGACCCAGTACTTC.

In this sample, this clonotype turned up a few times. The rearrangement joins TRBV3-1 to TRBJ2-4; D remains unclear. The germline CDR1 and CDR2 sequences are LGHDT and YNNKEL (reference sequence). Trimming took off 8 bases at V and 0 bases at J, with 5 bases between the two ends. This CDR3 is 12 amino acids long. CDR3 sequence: CASLGAKNIQYF. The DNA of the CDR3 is TGTGCCAGCCTAGGAGCCAAAAACATTCAGTACTTC.

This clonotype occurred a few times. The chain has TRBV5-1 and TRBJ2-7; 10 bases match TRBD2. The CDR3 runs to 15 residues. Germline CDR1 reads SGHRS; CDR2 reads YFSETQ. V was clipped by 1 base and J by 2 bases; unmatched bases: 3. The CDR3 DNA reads TGCGCCAGCAGCTTGTACAGCGGGGGGGCCTACGAGCAGTACGTC. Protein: CASSLYSGGAYEQYV.

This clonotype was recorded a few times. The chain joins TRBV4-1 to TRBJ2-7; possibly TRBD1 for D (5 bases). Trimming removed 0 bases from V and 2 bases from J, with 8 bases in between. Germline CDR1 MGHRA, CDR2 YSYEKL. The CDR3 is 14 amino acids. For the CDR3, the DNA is TGCGCCAGCAGCCAAGATTTAGGGGCCTACGAGCAGTACGTC. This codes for CASSQDLGAYEQYV.

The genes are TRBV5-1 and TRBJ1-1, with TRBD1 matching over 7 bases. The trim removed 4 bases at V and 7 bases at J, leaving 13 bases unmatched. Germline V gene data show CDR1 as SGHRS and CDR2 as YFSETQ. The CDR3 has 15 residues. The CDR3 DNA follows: TGCGCCAGCAGCGGATACAGGGGAGGGAGCGGTGAAGCTTTCTTT. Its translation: CASSGYRGGSGEAFF. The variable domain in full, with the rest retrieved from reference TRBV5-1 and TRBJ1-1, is KAGVTQTPRYLIKTRGQQVTLSCSPISGHRSVSWYQQTPGQGLQFLFEYFSETQRNKGNFPGRFSGRQFSNSRSEMNVSTLELGDSALYLCASSGYRGGSGEAFFGQGTRLTVV.

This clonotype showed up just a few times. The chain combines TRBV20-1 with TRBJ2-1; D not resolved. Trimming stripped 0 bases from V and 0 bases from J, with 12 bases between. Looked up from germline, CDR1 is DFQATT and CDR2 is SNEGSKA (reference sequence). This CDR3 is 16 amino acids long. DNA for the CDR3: TGCAGTGCTAGAGACCTGCCACAGAGCTCCTACAATGAGCAGTTCTTC. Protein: CSARDLPQSSYNEQFF.

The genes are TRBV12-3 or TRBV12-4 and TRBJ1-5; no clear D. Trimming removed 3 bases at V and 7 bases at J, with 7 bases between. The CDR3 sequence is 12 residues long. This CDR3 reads CASSFRRQPQHF. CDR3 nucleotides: TGTGCCAGCAGTTTCAGGCGGCAGCCCCAGCATTTT.

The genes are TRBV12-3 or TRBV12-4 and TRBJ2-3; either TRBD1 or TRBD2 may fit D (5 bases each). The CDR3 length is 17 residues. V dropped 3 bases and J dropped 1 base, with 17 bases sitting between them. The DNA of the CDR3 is TGTGCCAGCAGTTTCTATATGGCTGGGGGTGGCACAGATACGCAGTATTTT. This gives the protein CASSFYMAGGGTDTQYF.

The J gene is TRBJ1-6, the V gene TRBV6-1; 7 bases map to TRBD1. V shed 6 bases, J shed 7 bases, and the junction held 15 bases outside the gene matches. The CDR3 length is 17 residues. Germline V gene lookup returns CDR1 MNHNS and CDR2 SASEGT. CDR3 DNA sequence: TGTGCCAGCAGCCGCGCTTCAGACAGGGCTGGCAATTCACCCCTCCACTTT. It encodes CASSRASDRAGNSPLHF.

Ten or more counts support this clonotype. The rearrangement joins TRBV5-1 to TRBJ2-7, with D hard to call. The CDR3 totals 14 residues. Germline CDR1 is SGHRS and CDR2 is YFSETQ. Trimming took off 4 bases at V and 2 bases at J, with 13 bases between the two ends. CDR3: CASSLGSGTYEQYF. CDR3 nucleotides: TGCGCCAGCAGCCTCGGTTCAGGAACCTACGAGCAGTACTTC. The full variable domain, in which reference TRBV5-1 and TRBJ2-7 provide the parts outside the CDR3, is KAGVTQTPRYLIKTRGQQVTLSCSPISGHRSVSWYQQTPGQGLQFLFEYFSETQRNKGNFPGRFSGRQFSNSRSEMNVSTLELGDSALYLCASSLGSGTYEQYFGPGTRLTVT.